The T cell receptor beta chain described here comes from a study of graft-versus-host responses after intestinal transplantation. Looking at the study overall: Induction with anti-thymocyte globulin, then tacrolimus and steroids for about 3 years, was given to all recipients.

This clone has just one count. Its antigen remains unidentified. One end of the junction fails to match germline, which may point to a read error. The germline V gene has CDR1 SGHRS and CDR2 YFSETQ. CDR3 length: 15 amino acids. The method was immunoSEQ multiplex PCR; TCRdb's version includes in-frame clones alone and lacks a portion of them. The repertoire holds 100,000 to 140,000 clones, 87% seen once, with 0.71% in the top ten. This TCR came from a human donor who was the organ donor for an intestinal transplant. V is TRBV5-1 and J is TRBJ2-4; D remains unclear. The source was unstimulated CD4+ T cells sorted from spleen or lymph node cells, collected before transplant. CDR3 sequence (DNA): TGCGTCAGCAGCTTGGAAGGGTTTCCCAAAAACATTCAGTACTTC. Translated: CVSSLEGFPKNIQYF.